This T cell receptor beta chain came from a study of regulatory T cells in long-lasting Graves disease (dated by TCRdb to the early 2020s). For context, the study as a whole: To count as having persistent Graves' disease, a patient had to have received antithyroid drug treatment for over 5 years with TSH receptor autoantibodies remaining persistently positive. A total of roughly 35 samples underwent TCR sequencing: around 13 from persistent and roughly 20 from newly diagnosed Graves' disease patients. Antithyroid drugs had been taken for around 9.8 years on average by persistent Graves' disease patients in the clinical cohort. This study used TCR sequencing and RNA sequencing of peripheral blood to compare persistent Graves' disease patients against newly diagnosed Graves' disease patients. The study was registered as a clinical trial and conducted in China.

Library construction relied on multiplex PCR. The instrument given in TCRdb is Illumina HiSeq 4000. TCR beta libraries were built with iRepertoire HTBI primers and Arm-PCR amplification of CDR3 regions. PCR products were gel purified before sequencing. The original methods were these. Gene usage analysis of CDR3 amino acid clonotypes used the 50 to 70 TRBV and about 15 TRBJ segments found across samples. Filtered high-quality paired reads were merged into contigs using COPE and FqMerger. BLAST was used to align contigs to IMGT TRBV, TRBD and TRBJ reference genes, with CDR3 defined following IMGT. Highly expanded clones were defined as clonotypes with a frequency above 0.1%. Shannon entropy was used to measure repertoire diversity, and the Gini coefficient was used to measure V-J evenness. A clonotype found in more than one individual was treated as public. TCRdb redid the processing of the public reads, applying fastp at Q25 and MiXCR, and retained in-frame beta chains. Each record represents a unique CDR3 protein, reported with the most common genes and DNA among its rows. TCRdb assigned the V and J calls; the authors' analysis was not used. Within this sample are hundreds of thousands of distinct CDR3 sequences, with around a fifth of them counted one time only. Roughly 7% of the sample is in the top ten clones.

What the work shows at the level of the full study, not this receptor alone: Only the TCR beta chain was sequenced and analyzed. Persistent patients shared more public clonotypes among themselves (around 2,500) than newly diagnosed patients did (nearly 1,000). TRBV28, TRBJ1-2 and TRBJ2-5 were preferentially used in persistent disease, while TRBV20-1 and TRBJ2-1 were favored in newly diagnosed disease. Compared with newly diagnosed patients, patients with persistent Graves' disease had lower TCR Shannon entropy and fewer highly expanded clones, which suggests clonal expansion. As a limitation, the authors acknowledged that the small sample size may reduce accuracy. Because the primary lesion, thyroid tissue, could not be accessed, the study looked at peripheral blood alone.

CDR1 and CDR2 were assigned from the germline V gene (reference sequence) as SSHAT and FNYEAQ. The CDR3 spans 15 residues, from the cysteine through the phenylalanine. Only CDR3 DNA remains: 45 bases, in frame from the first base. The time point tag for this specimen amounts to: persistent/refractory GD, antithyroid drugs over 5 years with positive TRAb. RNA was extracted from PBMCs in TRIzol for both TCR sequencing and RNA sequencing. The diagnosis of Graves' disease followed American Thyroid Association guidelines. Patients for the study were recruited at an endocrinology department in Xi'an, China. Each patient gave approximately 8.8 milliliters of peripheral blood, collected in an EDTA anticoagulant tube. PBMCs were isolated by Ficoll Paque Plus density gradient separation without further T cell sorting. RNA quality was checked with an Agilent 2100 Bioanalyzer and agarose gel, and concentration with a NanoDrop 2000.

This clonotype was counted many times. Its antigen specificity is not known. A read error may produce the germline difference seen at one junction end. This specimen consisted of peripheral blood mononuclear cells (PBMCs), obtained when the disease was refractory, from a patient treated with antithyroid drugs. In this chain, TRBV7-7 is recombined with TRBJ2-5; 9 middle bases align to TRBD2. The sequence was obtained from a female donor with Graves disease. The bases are TGTGCTAGCAGCTTACGCGGGAGGGGGTTAGAGACCCAGTACTTC. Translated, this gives CASSLRGRGLETQYF.